The 15 T cell receptor beta chains given below trace back to one sample, sequenced in a study of T cells in Graves' hyperthyroidism and ophthalmopathy. Amplified regions were TCR beta CDR3 sequences from RNA transcripts. During a first-round RT-PCR of the TCR CDR3, the HTBI primer set was used. A single record per CDR3 protein comes from TCRdb applying MiXCR to the multiplex PCR reads. The sample has around 530,000 distinct CDR3 sequences, roughly 17% seen once. Sequencing used blood. Receptor source: a woman aged 18-29 years with Graves' ophthalmopathy.

This clonotype was observed many times. V and J are TRBV4-3 and TRBJ1-1; 8 nucleotides align to TRBD1. J gave up 4 bases and V 5 bases, and 6 bases lay outside the gene matches. Germline assignment: CDR1 LGHNA and CDR2 YSLEER. CDR3 length: 14 residues. CDR3 coding DNA: TGCGCCAGCAGCAAGACAGGGGAGGGCACTGAAGCTTTCTTT. Its translation is CASSKTGEGTEAFF.

This clonotype was observed many times. This chain uses TRBV7-3 with TRBJ2-1; TRBD1 matches at 10 bases. V shed 5 bases and J 8 bases; nucleotides not matched to a gene: 12. This CDR3 region has 16 residues. Germline V CDR1 and CDR2: SGHTA, FQGTGA. CDR3 in DNA: TGTGCCAGCAGCCAACGTCCGGGACAGGGGCGGGATGAGCAGTTCTTC. Its protein is CASSQRPGQGRDEQFF.

The sample holds many counts of this clonotype. The chain employs TRBV7-6 and TRBJ1-1, with a possible D match to TRBD1 (5 bases). Germline loops: CDR1 SGHVS, CDR2 FNYEAQ. CDR3 size: 16 residues. The V gene lost 5 bases and the J gene lost 5 bases, with 21 bases spanning the gap. CDR3 in amino acids: CASSPGLRGTSTEAFF. Here the CDR3 DNA reads TGTGCCAGCAGCCCGGGACTACGGGGAACAAGTACTGAAGCTTTCTTT.

This clonotype was detected many times. The chain employs TRBV27 and TRBJ1-5, with TRBD1 as a possible D gene (5 bases). Germline CDR1 MNHEY, CDR2 SMNVEV (reference sequence). The CDR3 spans 14 residues. V lost 6 bases and J lost 7, with 16 bases in between. The CDR3 sequence is CASRPQGAGQPQHF. For the CDR3, the DNA is TGTGCCAGCAGACCCCAAGGGGCAGGGCAGCCCCAGCATTTT.

The chain is built from TRBV10-2 and TRBJ1-6, with TRBD1 matching over 11 bases. The V gene's germline CDR1 is WSHSY and CDR2 SAAADI. The J segment lost 10 bases and the V segment lost 5 bases, leaving 10 bases of the junction unmatched. This CDR3 has 16 amino acids. The CDR3: CASSPTGTGGGSPLHF. CDR3 nucleotide sequence: TGCGCCAGCAGTCCAACCGGGACAGGGGGTGGGTCACCCCTCCACTTT.

This clonotype was seen at least ten times. V is TRBV12-3 or TRBV12-4 and J is TRBJ1-2, with D maybe TRBD1 (6 bases). The CDR3 covers 15 residues. The V end lost 5 bases, the J end lost 5 bases, and 18 bases lay between the germline ends. Here the CDR3 reads CASSPRGGLEYGYTF. CDR3 bases: TGTGCCAGCAGTCCAAGGGGGGGCCTGGAGTATGGCTACACCTTC.

This clonotype has ten or more counts. The chain links TRBV11-1 to TRBJ1-4; a weak D match, TRBD1 (5 bases). CDR3 length: 13 amino acids. The germline V gene has CDR1 SGHAT and CDR2 FQDESV (reference sequence). Trimming removed 3 bases from V and 8 bases from J, with 10 bases in between. DNA of the CDR3: TGTGCCAGCAGCTTCCGGGGCGGCGAAAAACTGTTTTTT. As protein: CASSFRGGEKLFF.

This clonotype was counted between two and nine times. The chain recombines TRBV19 with TRBJ2-1; no definite D call. CDR3 length: 17 amino acids. V gave up 1 base and J gave up 0 bases, with 13 bases separating them. CDR1 and CDR2 from the germline V gene are LNHDA and SQIVND (reference sequence). The CDR3 DNA reads as TGTGCCAGTAGTATAGGGGTCGGATTCAGCTCCTACAATGAGCAGTTCTTC. Translated, it gives CASSIGVGFSSYNEQFF.

A few counts support this clonotype. The chain uses TRBV6-1 and TRBJ2-7; D not certain. Germline CDR1 is MNHNS and CDR2 is SASEGT. The CDR3 consists of 14 residues. V was cut by 2 bases and J by 7 bases, with 15 bases left in between. This chain's CDR3 is CASSERASIDEQYF. The CDR3 DNA follows: TGTGCCAGCAGTGAAAGGGCCTCTATCGATGAGCAGTACTTC.

Many counts were recorded for this clonotype. The chain combines TRBV28 with TRBJ2-1; tentatively, D is TRBD2 (5 bases). The V gene's germline CDR1 is MDHEN and CDR2 SYDVKM. Deletions cut 3 bases from V and 9 bases from J, with 15 bases between. CDR3 length equals 14 residues. CDR3 nucleotides: TGTGCCAGCAGTTTTTTCGAGGGTTGGGGTGAGCAGTTCTTC. This encodes CASSFFEGWGEQFF. Drawing the rest from reference TRBV28 and TRBJ2-1, the complete variable domain is DVKVTQSSRYLVKRTGEKVFLECVQDMDHENMFWYRQDPGLGLRLIYFSYDVKMKEKGDIPEGYSVSREKKERFSLILESASTNQTSMYLCASSFFEGWGEQFFGPGTRLTVL.

The sample holds a few counts of this clonotype. This rearrangement joins TRBV29-1 to TRBJ1-2, with D maybe TRBD1 (5 bases). The germline V and J ends were trimmed by 0 bases and 1 base, with 15 bases remaining between them. Germline V gives CDR1 SQVTM, CDR2 ANQGSEA. The CDR3 spans 16 residues. CDR3 in DNA: TGCAGCGTTGAAGAGCCGCCGGGGGAAAGTAACTATGGCTACACCTTC. Translation: CSVEEPPGESNYGYTF.

In this sample, this clonotype turned up many times. The rearrangement uses TRBV28 and TRBJ2-7; 10 positions agree with TRBD1. CDR1 is MDHEN, CDR2 SYDVKM, per germline. The CDR3 contains 15 residues. V was pared by 3 bases and J by 3 bases, with 5 bases of the junction left unmatched. The CDR3: CASSFSGTGVYEQYF. As DNA, the CDR3 is TGTGCCAGCAGTTTCAGCGGGACAGGGGTCTACGAGCAGTACTTC.

In this sample, this clonotype turned up many times. This chain uses TRBV28 with TRBJ1-5; no definite D call. This CDR3 region has 13 residues. V was shortened by 7 bases and J by 3 bases, with 10 bases between the two germline ends. Germline loops: CDR1 MDHEN, CDR2 SYDVKM. The CDR3 loop reads CASNVGLNQPQHF. The CDR3 DNA is TGTGCCAGCAATGTCGGCCTCAATCAGCCCCAGCATTTT.

This chain joins TRBV28 and TRBJ1-5; D possibly corresponds to TRBD1 (6 bases). Looked up from germline, CDR1 is MDHEN and CDR2 is SYDVKM. The ends were cut back, 5 bases at V and 1 base at J, with 15 bases in the middle. The CDR3 totals 16 residues. CDR3 loop: CASSQTGYRSNQPQHF. CDR3 nucleotides: TGTGCCAGCAGTCAGACAGGATACAGAAGCAATCAGCCCCAGCATTTT.

CDR3 amino acids: CSVEIPDTYNEQYF. The CDR3 DNA follows: TGCAGCGTTGAAATACCAGATACCTACAATGAGCAGTACTTC. The rearrangement uses TRBV29-1 and TRBJ2-1; D ambiguous. The assigned J gene may be wrong: the sequence end matches TRBJ2-7 better. CDR3 length equals 14 residues. Germline CDR1 reads SQVTM; CDR2 reads ANQGSEA.